This T cell receptor beta chain was found in a study of shared clonotypes between healthy human individuals. This clone was observed once. CD45RO negativity and positive selection for CCR7 defined naive CD8 cells, a population that excluded terminally differentiated effector memory CD45RA+ cells. The CDR3 runs 16 residues. With 5 bases removed from V and 2 bases from J, the gap between germline ends came to 17 bases. The germline V gene has CDR1 SEHNR and CDR2 FQNEAQ (reference sequence). As processed by the authors: ImmunoSEQ supplied junction-only sequences lacking quality scores, so filtering was different. Here immunoSEQ multiplex PCR was the method, and the copy in TCRdb shows in-frame clones only, minus some. The V and J calls and the clone size are those of that table, but D and trimming were determined from the DNA. The sample records around 2,100,000 clones, about 95% being singletons.

The gene calls are TRBV7-9 and TRBJ2-3; D may correspond to TRBD1 or TRBD2 (7 bases each). This sequence was found in a man aged 18 to 30 in good health. Sequences were obtained from naive CD8+ T cells sorted from blood. The CDR3 bases are TGTGCCAGCAGCGAAACAGGGGACTATTACACAGATACGCAGTATTTT. This translates into CASSETGDYYTDTQYF.